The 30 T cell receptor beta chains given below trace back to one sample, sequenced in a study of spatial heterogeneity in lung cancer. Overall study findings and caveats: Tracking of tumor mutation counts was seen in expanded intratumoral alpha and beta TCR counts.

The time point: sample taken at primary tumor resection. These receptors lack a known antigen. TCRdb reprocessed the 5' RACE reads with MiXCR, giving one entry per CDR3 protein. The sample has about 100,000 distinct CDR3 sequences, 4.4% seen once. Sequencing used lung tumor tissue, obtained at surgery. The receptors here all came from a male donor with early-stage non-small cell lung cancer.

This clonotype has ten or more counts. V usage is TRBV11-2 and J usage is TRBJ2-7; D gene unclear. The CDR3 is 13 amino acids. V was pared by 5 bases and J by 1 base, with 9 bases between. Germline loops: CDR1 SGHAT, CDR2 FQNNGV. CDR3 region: CASSEAASYEQYF. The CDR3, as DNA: TGTGCCAGCAGCGAGGCGGCTTCCTACGAGCAGTACTTC. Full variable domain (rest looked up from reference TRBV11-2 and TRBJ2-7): EAGVAQSPRYKIIEKRQSVAFWCNPISGHATLYWYQQILGQGPKLLIQFQNNGVVDDSQLPKDRFSAERLKGVDSTLKIQPAKLEDSAVYLCASSEAASYEQYFGPGTRLTVT.

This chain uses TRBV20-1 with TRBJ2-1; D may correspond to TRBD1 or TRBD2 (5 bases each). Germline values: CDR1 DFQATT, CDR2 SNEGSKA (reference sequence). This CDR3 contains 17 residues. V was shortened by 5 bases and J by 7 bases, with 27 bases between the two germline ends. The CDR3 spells CSAGSQTAFAGQNEQFF. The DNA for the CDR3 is TGCAGTGCTGGAAGCCAGACAGCTTTCGCGGGTCAAAATGAGCAGTTCTTC.

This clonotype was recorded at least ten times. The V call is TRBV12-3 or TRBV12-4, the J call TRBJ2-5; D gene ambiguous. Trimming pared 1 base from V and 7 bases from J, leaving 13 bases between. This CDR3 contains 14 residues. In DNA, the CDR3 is TGTGCCAGCAGTTTAGATAGCCTACCGGTGACCCAGTACTTC. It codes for CASSLDSLPVTQYF.

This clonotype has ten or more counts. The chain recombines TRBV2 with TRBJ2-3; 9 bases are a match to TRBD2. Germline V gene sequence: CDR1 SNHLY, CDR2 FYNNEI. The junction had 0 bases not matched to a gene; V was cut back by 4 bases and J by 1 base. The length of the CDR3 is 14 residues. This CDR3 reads CASSGTSGTDTQYF. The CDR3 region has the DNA TGTGCCAGCAGTGGGACTAGCGGCACAGATACGCAGTATTTT.

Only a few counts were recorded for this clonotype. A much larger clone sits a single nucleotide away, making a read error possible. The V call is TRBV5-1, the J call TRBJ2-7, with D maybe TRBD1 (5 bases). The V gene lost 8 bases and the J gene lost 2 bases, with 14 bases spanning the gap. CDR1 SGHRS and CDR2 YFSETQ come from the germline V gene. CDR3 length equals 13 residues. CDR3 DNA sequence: TGCGCCAGAAGCCAGGGCAGGCCCTACGAGCAGTACTTC. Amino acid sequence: CARSQGRPYEQYF.

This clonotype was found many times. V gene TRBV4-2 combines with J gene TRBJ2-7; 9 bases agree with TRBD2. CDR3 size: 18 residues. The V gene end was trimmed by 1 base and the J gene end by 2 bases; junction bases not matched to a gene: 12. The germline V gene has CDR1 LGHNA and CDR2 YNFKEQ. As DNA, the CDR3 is TGTGCCAGCAGCCAAGTTGCTAGCGGGACCCTCCAAACCTACGAGCAGTACTTC. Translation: CASSQVASGTLQTYEQYF.

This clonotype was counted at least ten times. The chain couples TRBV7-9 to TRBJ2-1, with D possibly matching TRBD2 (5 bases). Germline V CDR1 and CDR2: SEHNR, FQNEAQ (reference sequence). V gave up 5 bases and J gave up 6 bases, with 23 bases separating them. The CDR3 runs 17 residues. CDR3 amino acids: CASSRTKTTIEGNEQFF. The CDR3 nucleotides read TGTGCCAGCAGCCGAACCAAGACGACAATAGAGGGCAATGAGCAGTTCTTC.

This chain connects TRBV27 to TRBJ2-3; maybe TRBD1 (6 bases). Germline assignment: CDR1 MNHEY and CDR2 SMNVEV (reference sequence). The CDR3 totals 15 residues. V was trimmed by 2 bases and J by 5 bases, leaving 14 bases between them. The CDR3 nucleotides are TGTGCCAGCAGTTTAACAGGGATGTTTGGAGATACGCAGTATTTT. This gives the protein CASSLTGMFGDTQYF.

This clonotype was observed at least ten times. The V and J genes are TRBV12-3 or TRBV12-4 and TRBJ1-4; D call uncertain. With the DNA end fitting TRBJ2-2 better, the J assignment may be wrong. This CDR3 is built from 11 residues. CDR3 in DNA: TGTGCCAGCAGTTTGGCGACGGAGCTGTTTTTT. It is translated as CASSLATELFF.

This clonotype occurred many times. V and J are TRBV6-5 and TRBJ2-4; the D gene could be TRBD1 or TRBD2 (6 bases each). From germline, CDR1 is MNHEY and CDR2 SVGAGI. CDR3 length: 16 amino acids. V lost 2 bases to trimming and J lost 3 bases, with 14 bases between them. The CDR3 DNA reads TGTGCCAGCAGTTACAAGGGGGGCTTGGGCAAAAACATTCAGTACTTC. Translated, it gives CASSYKGGLGKNIQYF.

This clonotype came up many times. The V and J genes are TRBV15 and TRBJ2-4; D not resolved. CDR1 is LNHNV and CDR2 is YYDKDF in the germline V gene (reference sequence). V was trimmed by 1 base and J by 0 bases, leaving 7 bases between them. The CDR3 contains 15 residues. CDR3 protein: CATSRGQKAKNIQYF. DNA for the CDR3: TGTGCCACCAGCAGAGGTCAGAAAGCCAAAAACATTCAGTACTTC.

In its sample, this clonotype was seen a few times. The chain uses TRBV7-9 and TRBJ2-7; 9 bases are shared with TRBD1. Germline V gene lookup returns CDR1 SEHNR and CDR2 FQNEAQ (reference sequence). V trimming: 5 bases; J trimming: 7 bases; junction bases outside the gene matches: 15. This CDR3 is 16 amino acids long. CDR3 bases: TGTGCCAGCAGCCCCTCCTGGACAGGGGCCAATTCGGAGCAGTACTTC. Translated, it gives CASSPSWTGANSEQYF.

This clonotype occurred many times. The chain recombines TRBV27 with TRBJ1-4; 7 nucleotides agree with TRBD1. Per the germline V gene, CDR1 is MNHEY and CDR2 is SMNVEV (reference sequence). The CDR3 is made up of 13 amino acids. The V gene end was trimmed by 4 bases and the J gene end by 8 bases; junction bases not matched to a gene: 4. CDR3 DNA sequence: TGTGCCAGCAGTTACAGGGGAGGGGAAAAACTGTTTTTT. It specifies CASSYRGGEKLFF.

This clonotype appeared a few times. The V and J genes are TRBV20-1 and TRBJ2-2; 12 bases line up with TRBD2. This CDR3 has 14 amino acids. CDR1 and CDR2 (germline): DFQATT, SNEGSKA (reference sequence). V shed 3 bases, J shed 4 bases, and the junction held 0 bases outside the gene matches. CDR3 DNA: TGCAGTGCTAGGGGACTAGCGGGCACCGGGGAGCTGTTTTTT. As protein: CSARGLAGTGELFF.

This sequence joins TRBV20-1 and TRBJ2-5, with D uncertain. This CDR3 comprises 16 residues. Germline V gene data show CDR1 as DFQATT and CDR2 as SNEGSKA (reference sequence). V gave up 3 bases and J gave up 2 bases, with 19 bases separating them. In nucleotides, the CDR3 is TGCAGTGCTAGGTTGGGTGGACCCGAGAGTCAAGAGACCCAGTACTTC. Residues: CSARLGGPESQETQYF.

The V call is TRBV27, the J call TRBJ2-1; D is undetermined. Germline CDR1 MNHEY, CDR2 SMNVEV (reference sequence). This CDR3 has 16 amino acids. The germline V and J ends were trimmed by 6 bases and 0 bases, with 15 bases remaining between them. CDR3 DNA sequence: TGTGCCAGCAGGCACCTCTTTTCCTCCTCCTACAATGAGCAGTTCTTC. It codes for CASRHLFSSSYNEQFF.

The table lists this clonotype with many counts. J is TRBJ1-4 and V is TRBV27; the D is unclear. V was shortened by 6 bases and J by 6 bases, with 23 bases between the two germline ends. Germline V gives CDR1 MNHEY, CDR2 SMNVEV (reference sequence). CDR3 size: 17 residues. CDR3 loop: CASSTSSQGRGDEKLFF. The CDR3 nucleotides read TGTGCCAGCAGCACTTCGAGCCAAGGGAGAGGTGATGAAAAACTGTTTTTT.

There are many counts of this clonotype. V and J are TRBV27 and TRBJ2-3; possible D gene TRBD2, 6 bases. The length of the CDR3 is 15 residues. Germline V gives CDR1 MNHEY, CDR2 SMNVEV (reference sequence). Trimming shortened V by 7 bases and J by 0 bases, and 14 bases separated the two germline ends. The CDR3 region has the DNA TGTGCCAGCATTCCTAGCGCCACTAGCACAGATACGCAGTATTTT. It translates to CASIPSATSTDTQYF.

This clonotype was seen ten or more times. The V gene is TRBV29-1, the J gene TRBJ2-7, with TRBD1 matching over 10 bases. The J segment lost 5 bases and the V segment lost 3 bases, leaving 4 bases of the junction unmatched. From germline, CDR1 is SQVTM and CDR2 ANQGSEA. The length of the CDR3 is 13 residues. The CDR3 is CSVEGQGNNEQYF. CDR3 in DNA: TGCAGCGTTGAGGGACAGGGGAATAACGAGCAGTACTTC.

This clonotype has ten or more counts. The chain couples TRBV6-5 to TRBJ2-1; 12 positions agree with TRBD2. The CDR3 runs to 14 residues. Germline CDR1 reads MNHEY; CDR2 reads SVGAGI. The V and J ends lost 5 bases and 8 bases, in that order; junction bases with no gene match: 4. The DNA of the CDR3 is TGTGCCAGCAGTCGACTAGCGGGAGCGGATGAGCAGTTCTTC. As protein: CASSRLAGADEQFF.

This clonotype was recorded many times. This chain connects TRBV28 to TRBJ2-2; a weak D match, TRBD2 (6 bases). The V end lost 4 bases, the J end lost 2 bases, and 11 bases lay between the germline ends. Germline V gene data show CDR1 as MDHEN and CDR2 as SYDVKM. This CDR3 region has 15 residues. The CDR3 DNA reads TGTGCCAGCAGTTCTCCGGGACTCAACACCGGGGAGCTGTTTTTT. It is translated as CASSSPGLNTGELFF.

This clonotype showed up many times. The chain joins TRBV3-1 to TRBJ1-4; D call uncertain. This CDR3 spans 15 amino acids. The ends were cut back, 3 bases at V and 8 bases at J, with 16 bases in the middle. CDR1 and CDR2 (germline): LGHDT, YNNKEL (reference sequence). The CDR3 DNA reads TGTGCCAGCAGCCATCGCCCGGGAAGAGGGGAAAAACTGTTTTTT. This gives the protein CASSHRPGRGEKLFF.

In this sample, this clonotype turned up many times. Here the CDR3 reads CASSLEGQPPWGEQFF. DNA for the CDR3: TGTGCCAGCAGTTTGGAGGGACAGCCACCCTGGGGCGAGCAGTTCTTC. V is TRBV28 and J is TRBJ2-1; possible D gene TRBD1, 7 bases. Germline V gene lookup returns CDR1 MDHEN and CDR2 SYDVKM. The CDR3 extends over 16 amino acids. V gave up 3 bases and J gave up 10 bases, with 22 bases separating them.

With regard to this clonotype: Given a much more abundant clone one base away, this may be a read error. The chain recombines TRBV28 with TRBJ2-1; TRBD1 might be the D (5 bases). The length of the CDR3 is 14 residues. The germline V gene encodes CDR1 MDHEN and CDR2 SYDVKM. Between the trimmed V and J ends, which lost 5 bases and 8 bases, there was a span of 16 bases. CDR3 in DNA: TGTGCCAGCAGTCAGGGTAGGGCCTTCGATGAGCAGTTCTTC. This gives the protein CASSQGRAFDEQFF.

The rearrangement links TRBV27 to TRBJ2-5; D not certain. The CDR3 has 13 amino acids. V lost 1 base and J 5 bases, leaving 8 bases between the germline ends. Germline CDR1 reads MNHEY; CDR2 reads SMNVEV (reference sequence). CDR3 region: CASSLWTGETQYF. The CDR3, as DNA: TGTGCCAGCAGTTTATGGACCGGGGAGACCCAGTACTTC.

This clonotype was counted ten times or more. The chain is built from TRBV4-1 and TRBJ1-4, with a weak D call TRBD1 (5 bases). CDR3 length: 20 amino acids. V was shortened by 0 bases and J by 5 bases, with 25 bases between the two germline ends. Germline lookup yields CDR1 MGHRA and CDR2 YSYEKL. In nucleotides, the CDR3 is TGCGCCAGCAGCCAAGAAAGTTCCTACGTAGGGACCCCAATGAATGAAAAACTGTTTTTT. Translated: CASSQESSYVGTPMNEKLFF.

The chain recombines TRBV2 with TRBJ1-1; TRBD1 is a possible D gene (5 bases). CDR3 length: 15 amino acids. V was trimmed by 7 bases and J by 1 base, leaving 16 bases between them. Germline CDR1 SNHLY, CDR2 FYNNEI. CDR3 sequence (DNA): TGTGCCAGCAACTCCGTGGACAAGAGGAACACTGAAGCTTTCTTT. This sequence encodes CASNSVDKRNTEAFF.

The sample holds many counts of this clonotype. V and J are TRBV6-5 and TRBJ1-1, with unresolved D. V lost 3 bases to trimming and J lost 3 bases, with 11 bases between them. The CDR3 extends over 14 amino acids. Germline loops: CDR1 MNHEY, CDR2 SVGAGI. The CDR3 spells CASSYGRRDTEAFF. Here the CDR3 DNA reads TGTGCCAGCAGTTATGGCAGGCGGGACACTGAAGCTTTCTTT.

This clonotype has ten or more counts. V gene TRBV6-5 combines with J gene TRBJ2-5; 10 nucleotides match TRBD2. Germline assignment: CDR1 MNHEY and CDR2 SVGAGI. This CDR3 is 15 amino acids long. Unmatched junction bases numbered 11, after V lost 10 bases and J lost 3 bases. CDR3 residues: CATEDGTSEKETQYF. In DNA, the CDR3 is TGTGCCACCGAAGACGGGACTAGCGAAAAAGAGACCCAGTACTTC.

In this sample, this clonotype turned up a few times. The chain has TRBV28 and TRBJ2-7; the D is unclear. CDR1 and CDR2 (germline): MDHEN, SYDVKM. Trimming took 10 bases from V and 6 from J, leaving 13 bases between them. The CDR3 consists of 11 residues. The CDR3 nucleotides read TGTGCCACGCACCAAACCCCCGAGCAGTACTTC. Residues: CATHQTPEQYF.